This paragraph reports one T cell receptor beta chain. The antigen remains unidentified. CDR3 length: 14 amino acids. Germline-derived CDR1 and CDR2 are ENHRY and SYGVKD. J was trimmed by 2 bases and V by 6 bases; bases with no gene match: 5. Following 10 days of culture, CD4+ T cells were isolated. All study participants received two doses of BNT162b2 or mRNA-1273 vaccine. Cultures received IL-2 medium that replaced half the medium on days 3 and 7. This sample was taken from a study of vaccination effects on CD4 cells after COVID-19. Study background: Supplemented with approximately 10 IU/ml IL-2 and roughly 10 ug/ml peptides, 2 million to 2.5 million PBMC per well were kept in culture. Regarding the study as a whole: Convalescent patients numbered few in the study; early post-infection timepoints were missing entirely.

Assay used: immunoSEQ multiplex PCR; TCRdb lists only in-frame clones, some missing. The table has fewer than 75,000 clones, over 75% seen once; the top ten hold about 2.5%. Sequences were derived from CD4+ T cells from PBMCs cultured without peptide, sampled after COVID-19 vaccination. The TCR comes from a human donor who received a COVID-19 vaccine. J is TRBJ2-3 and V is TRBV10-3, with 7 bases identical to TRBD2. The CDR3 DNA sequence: TGTGCCATCAGGCCTAGCGGACACACAGATACGCAGTATTTT. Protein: CAIRPSGHTDTQYF.